Only a few counts were recorded for the clone carrying this T cell receptor (beta chain). No antigen is known for it. This sample was included in a study of T-cell memory formation after mild COVID-19. Germline V gene lookup returns CDR1 DFQATT and CDR2 SNEGSKA (reference sequence). V gave up 2 bases and J gave up 1 base, with 11 bases separating them. The CDR3 has 14 residues. General observations from the study: Whereas later expanders leaned CD4+, clones contracting day 15 to 85 showed a balanced CD4/CD8 makeup.

From the 5' RACE reads, TCRdb called clonotypes with MiXCR, one entry per CDR3 protein. The sample contains more than 350,000 distinct CDR3 sequences, approximately 15% of which appear only once. The clonotype comes from a man between 18 and 29 years old who had mild COVID-19 (a few samples of this study predate the infection). Cell type and time point are not known. The chain uses TRBV20-1 and TRBJ2-5, with unresolved D. The material sequenced was PBMCs or a T cell subset sorted from them (not recorded which). The CDR3 sequence is CSARPGPLQETQYF. As DNA, the CDR3 is TGCAGTGCTAGACCCGGGCCCCTCCAAGAGACCCAGTACTTC.